A single sample is the source of the 5 T cell receptor beta chains below, sequenced in a study of T-cell reconstitution after alpha-beta-depleted transplantation in children. Unique molecular identifiers were incorporated into the prepared TCRbeta library. Each CDR3 protein is one row after TCRdb ran MiXCR on the PCR reads. The sample has hundreds of thousands of distinct CDR3 sequences; 15% to 20% are singletons. Sequenced material: PBMCs from the stem cell graft donor, taken from the stem cell graft. The receptor set was obtained from a human donor who donated a stem cell graft to a child with acute myeloid leukemia.

The V call is TRBV28, the J call TRBJ1-1, with D unresolved. The V gene lost 6 bases and the J gene lost 0 bases, with 11 bases spanning the gap. CDR1 and CDR2 from the germline V gene are MDHEN and SYDVKM. The CDR3 extends over 14 amino acids. CDR3 in amino acids: CASRPPTMNTEAFF. CDR3 nucleotides: TGTGCCAGCAGGCCCCCTACAATGAACACTGAAGCTTTCTTT.

The gene calls are TRBV7-9 and TRBJ1-6, with D perhaps matching TRBD1 (5 bases). This CDR3 is built from 14 residues. The V gene lost 0 bases and the J gene lost 14 bases, with 14 bases spanning the gap. Germline CDR1 and CDR2: SEHNR and FQNEAQ (reference sequence). CDR3 residues: CASSLARGAMALHF. The CDR3 DNA reads TGTGCCAGCAGCTTAGCGCGTGGGGCGATGGCCCTCCACTTT.

In this sample, this clonotype turned up many times. This chain links TRBV29-1 with TRBJ1-4; 7 bases are a match to TRBD1. The length of the CDR3 is 11 residues. CDR1 is SQVTM and CDR2 is ANQGSEA in the germline V gene. With 7 bases clipped from V and 11 bases from J, the junction kept 7 bases outside the gene matches. The CDR3 loop is CSAQGGEKLFF. The CDR3 nucleotides read TGCAGCGCCCAGGGGGGTGAGAAACTGTTTTTT.

This clonotype was recorded many times. The chain combines TRBV20-1 with TRBJ2-2, with 9 bases fitting TRBD2. V lost 5 bases, J lost 4 bases, and 5 bases stayed unmatched. Germline lookup yields CDR1 DFQATT and CDR2 SNEGSKA (reference sequence). This CDR3 is built from 14 residues. CDR3 protein: CSAFSGGSTGELFF. The CDR3 DNA reads TGCAGTGCTTTTAGCGGGGGATCCACCGGGGAGCTGTTTTTT.

This clonotype has just a few counts. The chain has TRBV28 and TRBJ2-1, with TRBD1 matching 9 bases. Germline assignment: CDR1 MDHEN and CDR2 SYDVKM. Trimming at V came to 6 bases and at J to 2 bases, leaving 8 bases not matched to a gene. The length of the CDR3 is 16 residues. The CDR3 nucleotides are TGTGCCAGCAGCCTCTACCGGGACAGGGCCTACAATGAGCAGTTCTTC. Its protein product is CASSLYRDRAYNEQFF.